Sequencing of this T cell receptor (beta chain) was carried out in a study of T cells in Graves' hyperthyroidism and ophthalmopathy. This clonotype showed up many times. Cells are PBMCs isolated from more than 8.5 ml of fresh blood. Germline CDR1 is SNHLY and CDR2 is FYNNEI. Trimming removed 2 bases from V and 0 bases from J; junction bases left unmatched: 2. The CDR3 sequence is 16 residues long. Amplification yielded TCR beta CDR3 regions, with RNA transcripts as the source. The HTBI primer set was used in a first-round RT-PCR of the TCR CDR3. TCRdb re-called the multiplex PCR reads through MiXCR, storing one row per CDR3 protein. This table has about 690,000 distinct CDR3 sequences, roughly 17% appearing once.

This rearrangement joins TRBV2 to TRBJ2-2, with TRBD1 matching 8 bases. The TCR originated in a man in his forties or fifties with Graves' hyperthyroidism. Sequenced material: blood. The CDR3 nucleotides read TGTGCCAGCAGTGAAACGGGACAGGCGAACACCGGGGAGCTGTTTTTT. The encoded protein is CASSETGQANTGELFF.